Shown below are 14 T cell receptor beta chains from a single sample sequenced in a study of T cells in Graves' hyperthyroidism and ophthalmopathy. There were TCR beta CDR3 regions amplified from RNA transcripts. In the first-round RT-PCR of the TCR CDR3, the HTBI primer set was used. Each CDR3 protein gets one entry after TCRdb re-called the multiplex PCR reads with MiXCR. The sample lists hundreds of thousands of distinct CDR3 sequences, around 15% occurring once. Input material: blood. The receptor set was obtained from a woman between 18 and 29 years old with Graves' hyperthyroidism.

The chain has TRBV4-3 and TRBJ1-5; unclear D gene. This CDR3 is 17 amino acids long. The V end lost 4 bases, the J end lost 0 bases, and 16 bases lay between the germline ends. Germline V gives CDR1 LGHNA, CDR2 YSLEER. The CDR3 reads CASSPSYPPYSNQPQHF. The CDR3 region has the DNA TGCGCCAGCAGCCCCTCCTACCCCCCGTATAGCAATCAGCCCCAGCATTTT.

The chain joins TRBV15 to TRBJ2-3, with D maybe TRBD2 (5 bases). V gave up 4 bases and J gave up 0 bases, with 11 bases separating them. CDR3 size: 15 residues. Germline assignment: CDR1 LNHNV and CDR2 YYDKDF (reference sequence). CDR3 loop: CATSTGLTSTDTQYF. The CDR3 bases are TGTGCCACCAGCACAGGACTTACTAGCACAGATACGCAGTATTTT.

This clonotype was counted ten times or more. The V gene is TRBV30, the J gene TRBJ1-6, with D possibly matching TRBD1 (5 bases). The germline V gene has CDR1 GTSNPN and CDR2 SVGIG (reference sequence). The CDR3 covers 14 residues. Trimming left V 2 bases short and J 10 bases short, with 15 bases between. DNA of the CDR3: TGTGCCTGGAGTAAGGGACTCGGGCAATCACCCCTCCACTTT. Amino acids: CAWSKGLGQSPLHF.

The V call is TRBV6-1, the J call TRBJ1-6; D is possibly TRBD1 (5 bases). This CDR3 comprises 18 residues. Trimming removed 8 bases from V and 4 bases from J, with 24 bases in between. Germline V lookup: CDR1 MNHNS, CDR2 SASEGT. The CDR3: CASGGSYVQGRYNSPLHF. CDR3 sequence (DNA): TGTGCCAGCGGCGGAAGTTATGTTCAGGGACGATATAATTCACCCCTCCACTTT.

Comment on this clonotype: A single base separates this from a much larger clone, so it may be a read error. The chain joins TRBV2 to TRBJ1-2; D not certain. Germline assignment: CDR1 SNHLY and CDR2 FYNNEI. Between the trimmed V and J ends, which lost 1 base and 8 bases, there was a span of 2 bases. This CDR3 has 10 amino acids. CDR3 sequence (DNA): TGTGCCAGCAGTGAAGGAGGCTACACCTTC. Its translation is CASSEGGYTF.

The chain employs TRBV4-3 and TRBJ2-5, with 7 bases lining up with TRBD1. CDR1 and CDR2 from the germline V gene are LGHNA and YSLEER. The length of the CDR3 is 17 residues. Trimming at V came to 4 bases and at J to 4 bases, leaving 15 bases not matched to a gene. This CDR3 is CASSPARLRQGRETQYF. CDR3 DNA: TGCGCCAGCAGCCCAGCCAGACTGCGACAGGGCCGAGAGACCCAGTACTTC.

The table lists this clonotype with many counts. The J gene is TRBJ1-1, the V gene TRBV12-3 or TRBV12-4; D ambiguous. The CDR3 consists of 13 residues. The V gene lost 3 bases and the J gene lost 5 bases, with 10 bases spanning the gap. For the CDR3, the DNA is TGTGCCAGCAGTTTTATGGGAGATACTGAAGCTTTCTTT. It encodes CASSFMGDTEAFF.

V is TRBV7-8 and J is TRBJ1-3; D is unresolved. The CDR3 has 15 amino acids. Trimming pared 0 bases from V and 0 bases from J, leaving 6 bases between. Germline V gives CDR1 SGHVS, CDR2 FQNEAQ. The CDR3 DNA reads TGTGCCAGCAGCTTAGCCGAGAGCTCTGGAAACACCATATATTTT. Amino acids: CASSLAESSGNTIYF. The full variable domain, rest sourced from reference TRBV7-8 and TRBJ1-3, is GAGVSQSPRYKVAKRGQDVALRCDPISGHVSLFWYQQALGQGPEFLTYFQNEAQLDKSGLPSDRFFAERPEGSVSTLKIQRTQQEDSAVYLCASSLAESSGNTIYFGEGSWLTVV.

This clonotype was detected only a few times. The V and J genes are TRBV2 and TRBJ2-1; tentatively, D is TRBD2 (6 bases). V was shortened by 7 bases and J by 6 bases, with 13 bases between the two germline ends. The CDR3 runs 13 residues. CDR1 is SNHLY, CDR2 FYNNEI, per germline. The CDR3 loop is CASMDLRGNEQFF. In DNA, the CDR3 is TGTGCCAGCATGGATCTGCGGGGCAATGAGCAGTTCTTC.

The rearrangement joins TRBV6-2 or TRBV6-3 to TRBJ2-5; D tentatively reads TRBD1 or TRBD2 (6 bases each). The CDR3 consists of 17 residues. V lost 7 bases to trimming and J lost 4 bases, with 25 bases between them. In germline, CDR1 is MNHEY, CDR2 SVGEGT. The CDR3 nucleotides are TGTGCCAGCACCCACGAAGAATGGAGAGGGGGAGGAGAGACCCAGTACTTC. Translation: CASTHEEWRGGGETQYF.

This clonotype has only a few counts. J is TRBJ2-1 and V is TRBV19, with 10 bases matching TRBD2. With 7 bases clipped from V and 8 bases from J, the junction kept 23 bases outside the gene matches. This CDR3 has 19 amino acids. From germline, CDR1 is LNHDA and CDR2 SQIVND (reference sequence). This chain's CDR3 is CASKKTPGLAPTGRDEQFF. CDR3 sequence (DNA): TGTGCCAGTAAAAAAACGCCGGGACTAGCGCCTACGGGGAGAGATGAGCAGTTCTTC.

As concerns this clonotype: Since the CDR3 does not end with the conserved phenylalanine or tryptophan, this likely comes from a read error. The CDR3 sequence: CASRWRIGSGNSYNEQFL. The CDR3 DNA reads as TGTGCCAGCCGATGGAGGATTGGTAGCGGGAACTCCTACAATGAGCAGTTCCTC. This sequence joins TRBV2 and TRBJ2-1; 8 bases match TRBD2. Trimming cost V 8 bases and J 0 bases; bases outside gene matches: 15. The CDR3 loop spans 18 amino acids. Per the germline V gene, CDR1 is SNHLY and CDR2 is FYNNEI.

The chain uses TRBV27 and TRBJ2-5; the D gene is possibly TRBD1 (6 bases). Per the germline V gene, CDR1 is MNHEY and CDR2 is SMNVEV (reference sequence). Trimming took 2 bases from V and 0 from J, leaving 10 bases between them. The length of the CDR3 is 15 residues. CDR3 sequence reads: CASSLTGFHQETQYF. CDR3 nucleotides: TGTGCCAGCAGTTTAACAGGGTTCCACCAAGAGACCCAGTACTTC.

There are many counts of this clonotype. V and J are TRBV18 and TRBJ2-1; D possibly uses TRBD1 or TRBD2 (6 bases each). Trimming took 6 bases from V and 8 from J, leaving 14 bases between them. Germline V gene sequence: CDR1 KGHSH, CDR2 LQKENI. The CDR3 spans 13 residues. CDR3 bases: TGTGCCAGCTCGACCCAGGGGAGGTATGAGCAGTTCTTC. Encoded protein: CASSTQGRYEQFF.